This T cell receptor beta chain was profiled in a study of CD8 T cells in Susac syndrome. The CDR3 has 13 amino acids. V trimming: 7 bases; J trimming: 3 bases; junction bases outside the gene matches: 4. Per the germline V gene, CDR1 is MNHEY and CDR2 is SMNVEV (reference sequence). Random hexamers were used to reverse transcribe the RNA input (roughly 0.5 to 1 ug). TCRdb analysed the immunoSEQ multiplex PCR reads with MiXCR anew, one entry per CDR3 protein. The profile shows roughly 120,000 distinct CDR3 sequences, roughly 93% of them singletons. The receptor was isolated from a human donor with multiple sclerosis. Sequenced material: CD8+ T cells from PBMCs. The genes are TRBV27 and TRBJ1-1; the match to TRBD1 covers 8 bases. The CDR3 reads CASKQGGYTEAFF. For the CDR3, the DNA is TGTGCCAGCAAACAGGGGGGGTACACTGAAGCTTTCTTT.